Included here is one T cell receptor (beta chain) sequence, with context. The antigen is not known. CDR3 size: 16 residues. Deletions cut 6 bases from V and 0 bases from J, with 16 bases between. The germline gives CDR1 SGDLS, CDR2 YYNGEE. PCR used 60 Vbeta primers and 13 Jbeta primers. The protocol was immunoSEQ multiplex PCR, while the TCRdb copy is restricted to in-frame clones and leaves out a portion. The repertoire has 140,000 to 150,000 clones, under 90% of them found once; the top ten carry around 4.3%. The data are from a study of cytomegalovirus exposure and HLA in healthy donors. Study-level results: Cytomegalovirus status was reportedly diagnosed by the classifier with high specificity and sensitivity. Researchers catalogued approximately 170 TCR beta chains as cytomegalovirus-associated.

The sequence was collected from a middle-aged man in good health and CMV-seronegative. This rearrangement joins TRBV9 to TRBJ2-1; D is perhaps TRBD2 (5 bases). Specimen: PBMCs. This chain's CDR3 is CASNPNGRGSYNEQFF. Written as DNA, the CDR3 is TGTGCCAGCAACCCCAACGGCCGGGGCTCCTACAATGAGCAGTTCTTC.